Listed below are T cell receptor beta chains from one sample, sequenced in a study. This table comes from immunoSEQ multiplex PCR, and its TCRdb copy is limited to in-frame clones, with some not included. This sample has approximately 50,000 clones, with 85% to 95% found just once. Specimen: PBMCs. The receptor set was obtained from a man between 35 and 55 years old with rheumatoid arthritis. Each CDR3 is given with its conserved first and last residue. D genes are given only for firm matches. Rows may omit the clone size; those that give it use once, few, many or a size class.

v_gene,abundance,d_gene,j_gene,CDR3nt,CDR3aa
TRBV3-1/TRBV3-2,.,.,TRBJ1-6,TGTGCCAGCACACCCGGATTGGGGGGTTGGAATTCACCCCTCCACTTT,CASTPGLGGWNSPLHF
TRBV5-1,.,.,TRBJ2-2,TGCGCCAGCAAGGAACGGGAGAACACCGGGGAGCTGTTTTTT,CASKERENTGELFF
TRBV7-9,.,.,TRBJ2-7,TGTGCCAGCAGCTTAGCCTCCCTAGCGCGAGGTTTGATCGACGAGCAGTACTTC,CASSLASLARGLIDEQYF
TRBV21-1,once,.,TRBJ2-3,TGTGCCAGCCTTGGGAGGGCAGATACGCAGTATTTT,CASLGRADTQYF
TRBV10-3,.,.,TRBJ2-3,TGTGCCATCGCCTCAGACAGTAGCACAGATACGCAGTATTTT,CAIASDSSTDTQYF
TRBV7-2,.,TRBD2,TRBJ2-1,TGTGCCAGCAGTCAAACTAGCGGGGGGAACAATGAGCAGTTCTTC,CASSQTSGGNNEQFF
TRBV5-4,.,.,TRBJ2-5,TGTGCCAGCAGCTCCCAGGAGTTCCAAGAGACCCAGTACTTC,CASSSQEFQETQYF
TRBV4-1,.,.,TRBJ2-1,TGCGCCAGCAGCCAGATCGTAGTCTCCTACAATGAGCAGTTCTTC,CASSQIVVSYNEQFF
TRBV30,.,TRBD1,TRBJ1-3,TGTGCCTGGAGTGCGTTTCACAGGGGTGCTGGAAACACCATATATTTT,CAWSAFHRGAGNTIYF
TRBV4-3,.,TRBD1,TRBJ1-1,TGCGCCAGCAGCCAAGAGGACAGGATAAACACTGAAGCTTTCTTT,CASSQEDRINTEAFF
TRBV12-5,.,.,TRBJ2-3,TGTGCTAGTGCCGCCCTAGCGCTCTTGAGAGATACGCAGTATTTT,CASAALALLRDTQYF
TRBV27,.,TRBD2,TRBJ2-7,TGTGCCAGCAGTAAGACTAGCGGGAGGTACGAGCAGTACTTC,CASSKTSGRYEQYF
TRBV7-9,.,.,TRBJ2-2,TGTGCCAGCAGCCACCGACTAGGAAGCACCGGGGAGCTGTTTTTT,CASSHRLGSTGELFF
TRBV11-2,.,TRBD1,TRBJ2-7,TGTGCCAGCAGCTTAGACAGGGGGCCCTACGAGCAGTACTTC,CASSLDRGPYEQYF
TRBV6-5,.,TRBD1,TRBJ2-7,TGTGCCAGCAGTCGTACTACAGGGGCCTACGAGCAGTACTTC,CASSRTTGAYEQYF